Described below is a single T cell receptor beta chain sequence and its context. The sample originates from a study of blood T cell repertoires in COVID-19. Study at large: Samples came from the United States, Italy and Spain, spanning acute and convalescent COVID-19. T cells, B-cell-depleted T cells, or PBMCs supplied cDNA or gDNA.

CDR1 is MRHNA and CDR2 is SNTAGT in the germline V gene. Trimming left V 0 bases short and J 4 bases short, with 19 bases between. The length of the CDR3 is 17 residues. Original methodology: Researchers report that nucleated cell counts were estimated from reference gene primer amplification. The assay was immunoSEQ multiplex PCR, and TCRdb's table has in-frame clones only and misses some. Clonal size and the V and J genes are those of that table, whereas D and trimming came from the DNA. The repertoire holds 150,000 to 190,000 clones, with under 85% as singletons. The receptor was isolated from a woman older than 75 with acute or convalescent COVID-19. The V call is TRBV6-4, the J call TRBJ2-7; TRBD2 might be the D (5 bases). Sequenced: peripheral blood. The CDR3 DNA reads TGTGCCAGCAGTGACTCGGCGGGTATGCTCCCGGCTTACGAGCAGTACTTC. Residues: CASSDSAGMLPAYEQYF.